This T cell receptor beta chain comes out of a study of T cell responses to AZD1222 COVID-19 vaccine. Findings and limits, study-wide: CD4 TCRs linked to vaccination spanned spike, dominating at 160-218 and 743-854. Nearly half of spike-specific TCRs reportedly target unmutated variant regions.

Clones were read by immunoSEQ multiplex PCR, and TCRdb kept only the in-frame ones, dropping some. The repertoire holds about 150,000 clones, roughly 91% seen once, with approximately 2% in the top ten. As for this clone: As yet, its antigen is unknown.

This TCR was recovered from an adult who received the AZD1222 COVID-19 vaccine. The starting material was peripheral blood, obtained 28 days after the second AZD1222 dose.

The CDR3 DNA sequence: TGCGCCAGCAGCTTGGAATCTCAGTGGTGGGCGGATCCGAGGACTGAAGCTTTCTTT. Its protein is CASSLESQWWADPRTEAFF. The V gene is TRBV5-1, the J gene TRBJ1-1; the D is unclear. Trimming pared 0 bases from V and 5 bases from J, leaving 26 bases between. The CDR3 is made up of 19 amino acids. CDR1 and CDR2 from the germline V gene are SGHRS and YFSETQ.